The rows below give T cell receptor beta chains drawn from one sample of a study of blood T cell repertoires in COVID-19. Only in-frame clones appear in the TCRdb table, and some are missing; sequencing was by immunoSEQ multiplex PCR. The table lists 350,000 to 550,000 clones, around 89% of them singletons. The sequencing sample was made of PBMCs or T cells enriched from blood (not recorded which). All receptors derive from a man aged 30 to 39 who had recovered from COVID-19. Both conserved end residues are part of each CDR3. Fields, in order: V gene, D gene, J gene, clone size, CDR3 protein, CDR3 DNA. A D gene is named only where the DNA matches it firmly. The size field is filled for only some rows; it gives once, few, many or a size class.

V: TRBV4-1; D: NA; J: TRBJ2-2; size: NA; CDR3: CASSQAPGPGELFF; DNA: TGCGCCAGCAGCCAAGCCCCAGGGCCCGGGGAGCTGTTTTTT
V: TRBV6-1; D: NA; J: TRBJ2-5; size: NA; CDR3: CASSESVWETQYF; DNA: TGTGCCAGCAGTGAATCGGTTTGGGAGACCCAGTACTTC
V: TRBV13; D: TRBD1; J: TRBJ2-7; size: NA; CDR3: CASSLRTGEQYF; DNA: TGTGCCAGCAGCCTCCGGACAGGGGAGCAGTACTTC
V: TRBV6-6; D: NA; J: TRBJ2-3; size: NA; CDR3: CASSSHRDTQYF; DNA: TGTGCCAGCAGTTCCCACAGGGATACGCAGTATTTT
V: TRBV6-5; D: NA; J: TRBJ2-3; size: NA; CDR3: CASQRTRSTDTQYF; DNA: TGTGCCAGCCAAAGGACAAGGTCCACAGATACGCAGTATTTT
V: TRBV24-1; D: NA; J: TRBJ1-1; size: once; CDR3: CATSDPGNTEAFF; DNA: TGTGCCACCAGTGACCCGGGGAACACTGAAGCTTTCTTT
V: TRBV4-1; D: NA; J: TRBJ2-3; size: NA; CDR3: CASSPREVTGYTDTQYF; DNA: TGCGCCAGCAGCCCGCGGGAGGTGACAGGGTACACAGATACGCAGTATTTT
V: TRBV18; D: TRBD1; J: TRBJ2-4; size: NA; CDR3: CASSPRITGEAKNIQYF; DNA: TGTGCCAGCTCACCACGGATAACAGGGGAGGCCAAAAACATTCAGTACTTC
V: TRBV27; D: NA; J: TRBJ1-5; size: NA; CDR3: CASSRLYGQPQHF; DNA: TGTGCCAGCAGTCGACTTTACGGTCAGCCCCAGCATTTT
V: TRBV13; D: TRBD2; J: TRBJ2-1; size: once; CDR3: CASSLVLSGAGGAYNEQFF; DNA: TGTGCCAGCAGCTTAGTCCTCTCGGGGGCGGGAGGCGCCTACAATGAGCAGTTCTTC
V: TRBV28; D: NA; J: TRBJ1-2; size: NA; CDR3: CASSFIGGNYGYTF; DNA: TGTGCCAGCAGTTTTATAGGGGGAAACTATGGCTACACCTTC
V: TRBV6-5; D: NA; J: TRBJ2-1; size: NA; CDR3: CASLSWGETYNEQFF; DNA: TGTGCCAGCCTTAGTTGGGGAGAGACCTACAATGAGCAGTTCTTC
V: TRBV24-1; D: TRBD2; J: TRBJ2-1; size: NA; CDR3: CATSDLPSGSSYNEQFF; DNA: TGTGCCACCAGTGATTTGCCTAGCGGGAGTTCCTACAATGAGCAGTTCTTC
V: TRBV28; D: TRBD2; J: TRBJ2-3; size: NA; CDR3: CASSWGVWGGSPGDTQYF; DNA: TGTGCCAGCAGTTGGGGGGTTTGGGGCGGGAGCCCCGGGGATACGCAGTATTTT
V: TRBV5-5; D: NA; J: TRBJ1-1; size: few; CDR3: CASSFTDRSNTEAFF; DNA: TGTGCCAGCAGCTTCACCGACAGGTCGAACACTGAAGCTTTCTTT
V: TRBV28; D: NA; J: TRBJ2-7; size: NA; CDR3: CAIESGYEQYF; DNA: TGTGCCATCGAGTCGGGCTACGAGCAGTACTTC
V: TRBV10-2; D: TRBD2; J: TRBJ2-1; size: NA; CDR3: CASRIETSGYNEQFF; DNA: TGCGCCAGCAGGATAGAGACTAGCGGGTACAATGAGCAGTTCTTC
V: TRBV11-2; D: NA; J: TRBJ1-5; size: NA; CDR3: CASSFGARQPQHF; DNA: TGTGCCAGCAGCTTTGGGGCGAGGCAGCCCCAGCATTTT
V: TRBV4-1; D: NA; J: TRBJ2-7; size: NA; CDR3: CASSLKTGYEQYF; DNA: TGCGCCAGCAGCCTAAAGACAGGCTACGAGCAGTACTTC
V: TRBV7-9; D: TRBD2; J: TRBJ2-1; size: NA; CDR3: CASSLTSGSSEQFF; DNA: TGTGCCAGCAGCCTGACTAGCGGGAGTAGTGAGCAGTTCTTC
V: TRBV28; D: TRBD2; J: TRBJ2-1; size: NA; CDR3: CASSFHPGTSGRVLSRGEQFF; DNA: TGTGCCAGCAGTTTCCACCCCGGGACTAGCGGGAGGGTGCTATCCCGCGGTGAGCAGTTCTTC